This TCR beta chain was sequenced during a study of PD-L1 blockade in urothelial cancer. Study context: A median of roughly 150,000 T cells was found in the blood samples.

V shed 7 bases and J 9 bases; nucleotides not matched to a gene: 16. Germline CDR1 LNHDA, CDR2 SQIVND (reference sequence). The CDR3 has 15 residues. Sequencing used immunoSEQ multiplex PCR; TCRdb keeps in-frame clones, though not all of them. The table lists more than 15,000 clones, roughly 87% of them singletons. Urothelial carcinoma affected the patients, and it was locally advanced or metastatic. This receptor was obtained from a man aged 50 or older with urothelial cancer. The sample consisted of PBMCs, taken around atezolizumab (anti-PD-L1) treatment. The gene calls are TRBV19 and TRBJ2-7; TRBD1 matches at 9 bases. For the CDR3, the DNA is TGTGCCAGTACCCCTGGGACAGGGCCCACTTTAGGGCAGTACTTC. Its translation: CASTPGTGPTLGQYF.